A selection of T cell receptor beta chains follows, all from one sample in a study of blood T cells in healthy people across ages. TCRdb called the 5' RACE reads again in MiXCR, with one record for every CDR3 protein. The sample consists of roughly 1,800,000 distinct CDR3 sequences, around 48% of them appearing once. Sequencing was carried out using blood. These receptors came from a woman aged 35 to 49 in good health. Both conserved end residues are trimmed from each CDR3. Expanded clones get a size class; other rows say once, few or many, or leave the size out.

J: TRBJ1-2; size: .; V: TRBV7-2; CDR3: ASSSDRGYYGYT
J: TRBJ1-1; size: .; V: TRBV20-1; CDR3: SARRDTNTEAF
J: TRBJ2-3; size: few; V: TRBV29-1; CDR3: SVRGGTDTQY
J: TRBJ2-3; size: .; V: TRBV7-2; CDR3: ASSSRGLAGTDTQY
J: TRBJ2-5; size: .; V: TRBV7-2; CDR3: ASRATDQETQY
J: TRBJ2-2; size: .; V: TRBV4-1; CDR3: ASSQDRQGWTGELF
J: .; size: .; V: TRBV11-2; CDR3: ASSNLWTSGVDAETQF
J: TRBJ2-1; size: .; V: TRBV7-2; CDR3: ASSSSGPNYNEQF
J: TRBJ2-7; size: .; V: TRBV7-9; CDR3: ASSSNRGRRAYEQY
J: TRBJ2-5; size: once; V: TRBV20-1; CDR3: SAIRLAGYQETQY
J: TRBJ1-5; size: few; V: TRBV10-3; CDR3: AISARTGGEGNQPQH